Each of the 4 T cell receptor beta chains below was sequenced from the same sample in a study of shared clonotypes between healthy human individuals. Assay: immunoSEQ multiplex PCR; the TCRdb copy retains only in-frame clones and omits some. Found here are 2 million to 2.5 million clones, around 95% of them singletons; the top ten hold 0.13%. Source material: naive CD4+ T cells sorted from blood. Subset reported: CD45RA+ positively selected. The receptors were gathered from a man between 18 and 29 years old in good health.

As DNA, the CDR3 is TGTGCCAGCAGTCCACAGGGGGCAGGTGGCTACACCTTC. This translates into CASSPQGAGGYTF. V gene TRBV2 combines with J gene TRBJ1-2, with 9 positions matching TRBD1. With V trimmed by 5 bases and J by 7 bases, 5 bases remained unmatched. The CDR3 runs to 13 residues. In germline, CDR1 is SNHLY, CDR2 FYNNEI.

This chain uses TRBV25-1 with TRBJ2-7, with 9 bases that match TRBD2. Per the germline V gene, CDR1 is MGHDK and CDR2 is SYGVNS. The CDR3 sequence is 16 residues long. Trimming removed 4 bases from V and 0 bases from J; junction bases left unmatched: 7. DNA of the CDR3: TGTGCCAGCAGTGTACCTAGCGGGGCCGGCTCCTACGAGCAGTACTTC. Its translation: CASSVPSGAGSYEQYF.

The V call is TRBV5-1, the J call TRBJ1-2; unclear D gene. The CDR3 is 12 residues long. Trimming left V 1 base short and J 8 bases short, with 9 bases between. Germline CDR1 and CDR2: SGHRS and YFSETQ. In DNA form, the CDR3 reads TGCGCCAGCAGCTTGAGGCAGGACGGCTACACCTTC. Residues: CASSLRQDGYTF.

This chain links TRBV5-1 with TRBJ1-2; possible D gene TRBD1, 6 bases. The germline CDR1 and CDR2 sequences are SGHRS and YFSETQ. The CDR3 covers 14 residues. Trimming left V 7 bases short and J 7 bases short, with 20 bases between. The CDR3 here is CASGVGGPALGYTF. In nucleotides, the CDR3 is TGCGCCAGCGGCGTAGGGGGTCCCGCTCTTGGCTACACCTTC.